These T cell receptor beta chains were read from a single sample in a study of blood T cell repertoires in COVID-19. Assay: immunoSEQ multiplex PCR; the TCRdb copy retains only in-frame clones and omits some. The sample lists around 700,000 clones, about 90% occurring once. The sample comprised peripheral blood. All receptors derive from a woman aged 18-29 years with acute or convalescent COVID-19. CDR3s include the opening cysteine and the closing phenylalanine or tryptophan. D genes are given only for firm matches. Clone size is shown for a subset of rows, as once, few, many or a class of expanded clone.

size	V	J	D	CDR3	DNA
-	TRBV9	TRBJ1-1	-	CASSVVLGGGTEAFF	TGTGCCAGCAGCGTAGTCTTGGGGGGGGGCACTGAAGCTTTCTTT
-	TRBV24-1	TRBJ1-6	-	CATSDPDSQSSYNSPLHF	TGTGCCACCAGTGATCCGGACTCTCAGAGCTCCTATAATTCACCCCTCCACTTT
-	TRBV21-1	TRBJ2-2	-	CASRRVGQGSTGELFF	-
-	TRBV27	TRBJ2-1	-	CASSPRLSTNEQFF	TGTGCCAGCAGTCCCCGTCTGAGCACCAATGAGCAGTTCTTC
-	TRBV5-1	TRBJ1-4	-	CASSLAYGAGLGEKLFF	TGCGCCAGCAGCTTGGCCTATGGGGCCGGGCTCGGGGAAAAACTGTTTTTT
-	TRBV3-1/TRBV3-2	TRBJ1-2	TRBD1	CASSQRDSAWDGYTF	TGTGCCAGCAGCCAGAGGGACAGCGCCTGGGATGGCTACACCTTC
-	TRBV18	TRBJ2-7	-	CASSKNSDEQYF	TGTGCCAGCTCAAAAAATAGCGACGAGCAGTACTTC
once	TRBV9	TRBJ2-3	-	CASSDEGDTQYF	TGTGCCAGCAGCGACGAGGGAGATACGCAGTATTTT
-	TRBV5-5	TRBJ1-2	-	CASSLGPTGTF	TGTGCCAGCAGCTTGGGACCTACGGGCACCTTC
-	TRBV6-5	TRBJ1-1	-	CATGWEGSTEAFF	TGTGCCACTGGATGGGAGGGTAGCACTGAAGCTTTCTTT
-	TRBV7-9	TRBJ2-1	-	CASSHPDRQNSYNEQFF	TGTGCCAGCAGTCATCCCGACAGGCAGAACTCCTACAATGAGCAGTTCTTC
-	TRBV11-2	TRBJ1-6	-	CASSLDRGTPLHF	TGTGCCAGCAGCTTAGATAGGGGGACCCCCCTCCACTTT
-	TRBV14	TRBJ1-1	-	CASSPSSGSVAFF	TGTGCCAGCAGCCCATCTTCGGGATCCGTAGCTTTCTTT
few	TRBV6-4	TRBJ2-2	TRBD2	CASSPGLADTGELFF	TGTGCCAGCAGTCCGGGACTAGCGGACACCGGGGAGCTGTTTTTT
-	TRBV2	TRBJ1-1	-	CASSEAGNRVAGAFF	TGTGCCAGCAGTGAGGCAGGGAATCGGGTGGCGGGGGCTTTCTTT
-	TRBV6-5	TRBJ1-5	-	CASSYSGENQPQHF	TGTGCCAGCAGTTATTCAGGGGAGAATCAGCCCCAGCATTTT
-	TRBV7-8	TRBJ1-1	-	CASSLWPGGFTEAFF	TGTGCCAGCAGCTTATGGCCCGGGGGTTTCACTGAAGCTTTCTTT
-	TRBV4-3	TRBJ1-3	TRBD1	CASSQDGTGYSGNTIYF	TGCGCCAGCAGCCAAGATGGGACAGGGTACTCTGGAAACACCATATATTTT
-	TRBV30	TRBJ2-5	TRBD1	CACQGGTGQVTQYF	TGTGCCTGCCAAGGGGGGACAGGGCAGGTGACCCAGTACTTC
-	TRBV24-1	TRBJ1-1	-	CATSDPWTAFGAFF	TGTGCCACCAGTGATCCATGGACAGCTTTTGGAGCTTTCTTT
-	TRBV7-3	TRBJ2-3	-	CASSQGLYPSTDTQYF	TGTGCCAGCAGCCAGGGACTCTATCCTAGCACAGATACGCAGTATTTT
-	TRBV4-1	TRBJ1-4	-	CASSQFSFGEKLFF	TGCGCCAGCAGCCAGTTTTCATTCGGTGAAAAACTGTTTTTT
-	TRBV25-1	TRBJ1-1	-	CASSESRQGRFREAFF	TGTGCCAGCAGTGAATCTCGTCAGGGCAGATTCAGGGAAGCTTTCTTT
-	TRBV12-3/TRBV12-4	TRBJ1-1	TRBD1	CASSQGTDTEAFF	TGTGCCAGCAGTCAGGGGACAGACACTGAAGCTTTCTTT
-	TRBV5-6	TRBJ1-2	-	CASSLGQSNYGYTF	TGTGCCAGCAGCTTGGGACAGTCTAACTATGGCTACACCTTC
-	TRBV4-2	TRBJ1-2	-	CASSQVGGADGYTF	TGTGCCAGCAGCCAAGTGGGGGGGGCGGATGGCTACACCTTC
-	TRBV5-1	TRBJ1-2	TRBD1	CASSLGGTGNGYTF	TGCGCCAGCAGCTTGGGAGGGACAGGGAACGGCTACACCTTC
-	TRBV7-8	TRBJ2-7	TRBD1	CASTRRGRYEQYF	TGTGCCAGCACCCGCAGGGGGCGGTACGAGCAGTACTTC
-	TRBV2	TRBJ1-1	-	CASSDQMNTEAFF	TGTGCCAGCAGTGATCAAATGAACACTGAAGCTTTCTTT
-	TRBV4-1	TRBJ1-1	-	CASSWETEAFF	TGCGCCAGCAGCTGGGAGACTGAAGCTTTCTTT
-	TRBV7-2	TRBJ2-3	TRBD1	CASSLEGTGYDTQYF	TGTGCCAGCAGCTTAGAGGGGACAGGGTATGATACGCAGTATTTT
-	TRBV25-1	TRBJ2-2	TRBD1	CASSEQAGTGYGELFF	TGTGCCAGCAGTGAACAAGCCGGGACAGGGTACGGGGAGCTGTTTTTT
once	TRBV7-8	TRBJ1-5	-	CASSYMDRDQPQHF	TGTGCCAGCAGTTACATGGACAGAGATCAGCCCCAGCATTTT
-	TRBV27	TRBJ1-2	-	CASSLTPGNPFGYTF	TGTGCCAGCAGTTTAACACCAGGGAACCCTTTTGGCTACACCTTC
-	TRBV6-4	TRBJ2-1	TRBD2	CASSPEIAGYNEQFF	TGTGCCAGCAGTCCCGAGATAGCGGGGTACAATGAGCAGTTCTTC
-	TRBV3-1/TRBV3-2	TRBJ1-4	-	CASSPNPQRRFNEKLFF	TGTGCCAGCAGCCCAAATCCCCAGCGAAGATTTAATGAAAAACTGTTTTTT
-	TRBV5-6	TRBJ1-1	TRBD1	CASSPLDRLNTEAFF	TGTGCCAGCAGCCCTTTGGACAGGTTGAACACTGAAGCTTTCTTT